These 21 T cell receptor beta chains came from one sample sequenced in a study of cytomegalovirus exposure and HLA in healthy donors. A multiplex PCR was run with 60 Vbeta primers and 13 Jbeta primers. Method: immunoSEQ multiplex PCR; TCRdb's copy keeps in-frame clones and lacks some. The sample lists 150,000 to 200,000 clones, about 81% seen once, with less than 2% in the top ten. The sample consisted of PBMCs. These receptors were collected from a woman aged 18-29 years in good health and CMV-seronegative.

The genes are TRBV7-3 and TRBJ1-1, with D unclear. The CDR3 loop spans 13 amino acids. Germline lookup yields CDR1 SGHTA and CDR2 FQGTGA. Trimming cost V 0 bases and J 3 bases, with 5 bases left between them. In DNA, the CDR3 is TGTGCCAGCAGCTTAACCCCGTACACTGAAGCTTTCTTT. Its translation is CASSLTPYTEAFF.

J is TRBJ1-4 and V is TRBV7-9; 7 nucleotides match TRBD1. This CDR3 is built from 14 residues. After removal of 2 bases from V and 11 bases from J, the junction contained 8 bases not matched to a gene. Germline V gene lookup returns CDR1 SEHNR and CDR2 FQNEAQ (reference sequence). CDR3 DNA: TGTGCCAGCAGCTTATCCGATGACAGGGCGAAACTGTTTTTT. As protein: CASSLSDDRAKLFF.

This chain links TRBV27 with TRBJ2-1; TRBD2 matches 12 bases. Per the germline V gene, CDR1 is MNHEY and CDR2 is SMNVEV (reference sequence). The CDR3 is 16 residues long. The V and J ends lost 1 base and 6 bases, in that order; junction bases with no gene match: 4. The CDR3 sequence: CASSLWASGRANEQFF. As DNA, the CDR3 is TGTGCCAGCAGTTTATGGGCTAGCGGGAGGGCCAATGAGCAGTTCTTC.

The chain links TRBV2 to TRBJ1-2; 7 bases map to TRBD1. CDR3 size: 13 residues. V was pared by 6 bases and J by 3 bases, with 4 bases of the junction left unmatched. CDR1 SNHLY and CDR2 FYNNEI come from the germline V gene. The CDR3, as DNA: TGTGCCAGCAGCCGACAGGGACACTATGGCTACACCTTC. Its protein is CASSRQGHYGYTF.

The V and J genes are TRBV5-4 and TRBJ1-1; the D gene is possibly TRBD1 (6 bases). This CDR3 region has 17 residues. V gave up 3 bases and J gave up 5 bases, with 23 bases separating them. Germline assignment: CDR1 SGHNT and CDR2 YYREEE (reference sequence). Here the CDR3 reads CASSSGDSRTEETEAFF. The CDR3 nucleotides read TGTGCCAGCAGCTCGGGCGATTCTCGGACAGAAGAGACTGAAGCTTTCTTT.

The rearrangement uses TRBV2 and TRBJ1-5; D is undetermined. The V and J ends lost 6 bases and 2 bases respectively, with 8 bases between them. Germline lookup yields CDR1 SNHLY and CDR2 FYNNEI. CDR3 length: 13 residues. The DNA of the CDR3 is TGTGCCAGCAGGGAGAGGGGCAATCAGCCCCAGCATTTT. Translation: CASRERGNQPQHF.

There are a few counts of this clone. The chain couples TRBV4-1 to TRBJ1-2; 8 bases map to TRBD1. Losses at the gene ends were 0 bases for V and 6 bases for J; bases not matched to a gene: 6. The CDR3 length is 15 residues. Germline CDR1 and CDR2: MGHRA and YSYEKL. CDR3 residues: CASSQDSTGVNGYTF. CDR3 bases: TGCGCCAGCAGCCAAGATTCGACAGGGGTTAATGGCTACACCTTC.

The chain combines TRBV4-1 with TRBJ1-5; possibly TRBD1 for D (6 bases). The CDR3 totals 17 residues. The V end lost 0 bases, the J end lost 7 bases, and 19 bases lay between the germline ends. Germline V gives CDR1 MGHRA, CDR2 YSYEKL. The CDR3 is CASSQDLGGARVQPQHF. DNA of the CDR3: TGCGCCAGCAGCCAAGATCTAGGGGGGGCGCGAGTCCAGCCCCAGCATTTT.

The CDR3 nucleotides are TGTGCCAGCAGACCCGACGTGAGGAGAAAGCAGTACTTC. Its translation is CASRPDVRRKQYF. V usage is TRBV28 and J usage is TRBJ2-7; D is undetermined. The length of the CDR3 is 13 residues. Per the germline V gene, CDR1 is MDHEN and CDR2 is SYDVKM. V lost 6 bases and J lost 8, with 17 bases in between.

The chain's CDR3 is CSVDRNYGYTF. In DNA form, the CDR3 reads TGCAGCGTTGACAGGAACTATGGCTACACCTTC. This chain uses TRBV29-1 with TRBJ1-2; D is unclear. The CDR3 is 11 amino acids. Germline CDR1 is SQVTM and CDR2 is ANQGSEA. The V end was cut by 3 bases, the J end by 2 bases, with 4 bases between. The full variable domain, in which reference TRBV29-1 and TRBJ1-2 provide the parts outside the CDR3, is SAVISQKPSRDICQRGTSLTIQCQVDSQVTMMFWYRQQPGQSLTLIATANQGSEATYESGFVIDKFPISRPNLTFSTLTVSNMSPEDSSIYLCSVDRNYGYTFGSGTRLTVV.

The DNA of the CDR3 is TGTGCCAGCAGCACTAACCCCAATGCGTTGGAACAGTTCTTC. Amino acid sequence: CASSTNPNALEQFF. The J gene is TRBJ2-1, the V gene TRBV27; D unclear. Germline V gives CDR1 MNHEY, CDR2 SMNVEV (reference sequence). This CDR3 contains 14 residues. The V end was cut by 6 bases, the J end by 13 bases, with 22 bases between.

V and J are TRBV19 and TRBJ2-1, with 7 bases matching TRBD1. Looked up from germline, CDR1 is LNHDA and CDR2 is SQIVND (reference sequence). Trimming at V came to 6 bases and at J to 5 bases, leaving 4 bases not matched to a gene. The CDR3 length is 13 residues. CDR3 loop: CASRRTGNNEQFF. CDR3 bases: TGTGCCAGTAGGAGGACAGGCAACAATGAGCAGTTCTTC.

This clone turned up a few times. The chain joins TRBV7-3 to TRBJ2-1, with TRBD2 identical over 9 bases. CDR1 is SGHTA, CDR2 FQGTGA, per germline. The CDR3 covers 14 residues. The junction had 4 bases not matched to a gene; V was cut back by 5 bases and J by 5 bases. The DNA for the CDR3 is TGTGCCAGCAGCGGAGCGGGGGGAGACAATGAGCAGTTCTTC. Amino acids: CASSGAGGDNEQFF.

The chain combines TRBV13 with TRBJ2-1; the match to TRBD1 covers 9 bases. Germline CDR1 and CDR2: PRHDT and FYEKMQ (reference sequence). The CDR3 spans 16 residues. Trimming at V came to 5 bases and at J to 2 bases, leaving 7 bases not matched to a gene. The CDR3 is CASSGGGTGTYNEQFF. DNA for the CDR3: TGTGCCAGCAGCGGGGGCGGGACAGGGACCTACAATGAGCAGTTCTTC. Full variable domain (outside the CDR3, taken from reference TRBV13 and TRBJ2-1): AAGVIQSPRHLIKEKRETATLKCYPIPRHDTVYWYQQGPGQDPQFLISFYEKMQSDKGSIPDRFSAQQFSDYHSELNMSSLELGDSALYFCASSGGGTGTYNEQFFGPGTRLTVL.

The chain couples TRBV28 to TRBJ1-2; 9 bases map to TRBD1. V lost 7 bases to trimming and J lost 4 bases; unmatched junction nucleotides: 4. Germline-derived CDR1 and CDR2 are MDHEN and SYDVKM. The CDR3 sequence is 13 residues long. The CDR3 sequence is CASNDRGSYGYTF. The CDR3 coding sequence is TGTGCCAGCAATGACAGGGGGTCCTATGGCTACACCTTC.

The gene calls are TRBV7-9 and TRBJ2-7; the match to TRBD1 covers 7 bases. This CDR3 is 16 amino acids long. The J segment lost 2 bases and the V segment lost 1 base, leaving 8 bases of the junction unmatched. CDR1 is SEHNR and CDR2 is FQNEAQ in the germline V gene (reference sequence). DNA for the CDR3: TGTGCCAGCAGCTTAGGACCCCGGGACAGAACCTACGAGCAGTACTTC. It translates to CASSLGPRDRTYEQYF. Complete variable domain (other parts from reference TRBV7-9 and TRBJ2-7): DTGVSQNPRHKITKRGQNVTFRCDPISEHNRLYWYRQTLGQGPEFLTYFQNEAQLEKSRLLSDRFSAERPKGSFSTLEIQRTEQGDSAMYLCASSLGPRDRTYEQYFGPGTRLTVT.

This rearrangement joins TRBV30 to TRBJ1-4; D is perhaps TRBD1 (6 bases). V was trimmed by 0 bases and J by 8 bases, leaving 7 bases between them. Germline values: CDR1 GTSNPN, CDR2 SVGIG (reference sequence). CDR3 size: 12 residues. CDR3 region: CAWSVGAEKLFF. As DNA, the CDR3 is TGTGCCTGGAGTGTGGGGGCCGAAAAACTGTTTTTT.

V and J are TRBV5-1 and TRBJ1-1; perhaps TRBD1 as D (5 bases). The CDR3 runs 16 residues. The V gene's germline CDR1 is SGHRS and CDR2 YFSETQ. The V and J ends lost 0 bases and 3 bases respectively, with 15 bases between them. CDR3 nucleotides: TGCGCCAGCAGCTTGGGCCGTCGGCTAGGGGACACTGAAGCTTTCTTT. It specifies CASSLGRRLGDTEAFF.

This sequence joins TRBV6-5 and TRBJ1-2, with a possible D match to TRBD1 (6 bases). Germline loops: CDR1 MNHEY, CDR2 SVGAGI. Trimming left V 0 bases short and J 2 bases short, with 13 bases between. The CDR3 loop spans 16 amino acids. The CDR3 loop reads CASSYSGRGKNYGYTF. CDR3 sequence (DNA): TGTGCCAGCAGTTACTCGGGAAGGGGGAAAAACTATGGCTACACCTTC.

The chain carries TRBV5-1 and TRBJ2-7, with D maybe TRBD1 (5 bases). CDR1 and CDR2 from the germline V gene are SGHRS and YFSETQ. Trimming took off 0 bases at V and 3 bases at J, with 10 bases between the two ends. This CDR3 contains 14 residues. This CDR3 is CASSLGQIGYEQYF. In DNA form, the CDR3 reads TGCGCCAGCAGCTTGGGACAGATAGGCTACGAGCAGTACTTC.

The chain has TRBV6-6 and TRBJ2-7; 7 bases agree with TRBD1. This CDR3 contains 15 residues. Germline V lookup: CDR1 MNHNY, CDR2 SVGAGI (reference sequence). J lost 5 bases, V lost 7 bases, and 14 bases had no gene match. The DNA for the CDR3 is TGTGCCAGCACCAAACGGCGACAGGGCGAGGACGAGCAGTACTTC. Its translation is CASTKRRQGEDEQYF.